Following are 8 T cell receptor beta chains from one sample sequenced in a study of regulatory T cells in long-lasting Graves disease. Time point reported: newly diagnosed GD, antithyroid drugs for less than 3 months. Researchers made the TCR library from RNA that was extracted from PBMCs. Relying on iRepertoire HTBI primers and Arm-PCR of CDR3 regions, the team built TCR beta libraries. From the multiplex PCR reads, TCRdb called clonotypes with MiXCR, one entry per CDR3 protein. The sample shows some 200,000 distinct CDR3 sequences, roughly 20% of them seen only once. These data were likewise used in another study, on T cells in Graves' hyperthyroidism and ophthalmopathy.

This specimen consisted of peripheral blood mononuclear cells (PBMCs), obtained at new diagnosis, from a patient treated with antithyroid drugs. Receptors originate from a woman in her 30s with Graves disease.

This clonotype has at least ten counts. The chain uses TRBV5-1 and TRBJ2-5; TRBD1 aligns across 7 bases. Per the germline V gene, CDR1 is SGHRS and CDR2 is YFSETQ. The length of the CDR3 is 16 residues. The J segment lost 2 bases and the V segment lost 0 bases, leaving 7 bases of the junction unmatched. The CDR3 region is CASSLGVGGLQETQYF. Here the CDR3 DNA reads TGCGCCAGCAGCTTGGGCGTAGGGGGCCTACAAGAGACCCAGTACTTC.

This chain uses TRBV7-2 with TRBJ1-1; 11 bases agree with TRBD1. V lost 2 bases, J lost 1 base, and 6 bases stayed unmatched. The CDR3 sequence is 17 residues long. Germline V gene lookup returns CDR1 SGHTA and CDR2 FQGNSA. The CDR3 is CASSLSAGTGGNTEAFF. CDR3 coding DNA: TGTGCCAGCAGCTTATCGGCCGGGACAGGGGGGAACACTGAAGCTTTCTTT. Variable domain in full (rest from reference TRBV7-2 and TRBJ1-1): GAGVSQSPSNKVTEKGKDVELRCDPISGHTALYWYRQSLGQGLEFLIYFQGNSAPDKSGLPSDRFSAERTGGSVSTLTIQRTQQEDSAVYLCASSLSAGTGGNTEAFFGQGTRLTVV.

The J gene is TRBJ2-7, the V gene TRBV4-1; TRBD1 matches at 7 bases. V shed 1 base and J 4 bases; nucleotides not matched to a gene: 7. This CDR3 is 15 amino acids long. The germline V gene has CDR1 MGHRA and CDR2 YSYEKL. The CDR3 is CASSQASGRGYEQYF. CDR3 DNA: TGCGCCAGCAGCCAAGCGTCGGGCAGGGGGTACGAGCAGTACTTC.

This clonotype was recorded at least ten times. The rearrangement uses TRBV28 and TRBJ2-7; D is possibly TRBD1 (5 bases). V lost 6 bases and J 0 bases, leaving 15 bases between the germline ends. Looked up from germline, CDR1 is MDHEN and CDR2 is SYDVKM. CDR3 size: 15 residues. The CDR3 DNA reads TGTGCCAGCAGCCCCAGCTCCCAGGGCTCCTACGAGCAGTACTTC. Residues: CASSPSSQGSYEQYF.

At least ten counts were recorded for this clonotype. J is TRBJ1-1 and V is TRBV12-3 or TRBV12-4; D not resolved. V was pared by 5 bases and J by 3 bases, with 13 bases between. The CDR3 is 14 amino acids. CDR3 sequence reads: CASSVSSLDTEAFF. The CDR3 nucleotides are TGTGCCAGCAGTGTCAGTAGTCTTGACACTGAAGCTTTCTTT.

Many counts were recorded for this clonotype. The chain combines TRBV5-1 with TRBJ1-3, with unresolved D. V dropped 0 bases and J dropped 0 bases, with 10 bases sitting between them. Per the germline V gene, CDR1 is SGHRS and CDR2 is YFSETQ. The CDR3 sequence is 16 residues long. The DNA of the CDR3 is TGCGCCAGCAGCTTGGGGACGCCAAACTCTGGAAACACCATATATTTT. This codes for CASSLGTPNSGNTIYF.

This clonotype showed up many times. The V call is TRBV14, the J call TRBJ2-7; TRBD1 aligns across 9 bases. J was trimmed by 2 bases and V by 5 bases; bases with no gene match: 7. Per the germline V gene, CDR1 is SGHDN and CDR2 is FVKESK. The CDR3 extends over 15 amino acids. DNA for the CDR3: TGTGCCAGCAGCTACGGACAGGGGAATCCCTACGAGCAGTACTTC. As protein: CASSYGQGNPYEQYF.

This clonotype was counted at least ten times. The gene calls are TRBV10-3 and TRBJ1-1; D gene ambiguous. Per germline, CDR1 ENHRY and CDR2 SYGVKD. V was trimmed by 3 bases and J by 1 base, leaving 3 bases between them. CDR3 length equals 12 residues. CDR3 nucleotide sequence: TGTGCCATCAGTGACCAGAACACTGAAGCTTTCTTT. This encodes CAISDQNTEAFF.